These 21 T cell receptor beta chains were all obtained from the same sample, sequenced in a study of Ad26.COV2.S vaccination and SARS-CoV-2 variants. Treatment of the sample: roughly 18 received Ad26.COV2.S at low or high dose, single or two shots; five or six received placebo; per-sample allocation not given. Day 63 after the first injection of vaccine or placebo was the sampling time. Measured with immunoSEQ multiplex PCR; TCRdb has only the in-frame clones, and not every one. Among around 300,000 clones listed, roughly 90% were seen once. The specimen comprised peripheral blood, sampled in a trial of Ad26.COV2.S vaccine versus placebo. All receptors derive from a person aged 18-65 years who received the Ad26.COV2.S COVID-19 vaccine or a placebo.

The rearrangement uses TRBV7-9 and TRBJ2-3, with 8 bases that match TRBD2. Germline loops: CDR1 SEHNR, CDR2 FQNEAQ (reference sequence). The V gene end was trimmed by 3 bases and the J gene end by 0 bases; junction bases not matched to a gene: 8. This CDR3 has 17 amino acids. The CDR3 protein is CASSFPYREGSTDTQYF. CDR3 sequence (DNA): TGTGCCAGCAGCTTCCCCTATCGGGAGGGAAGCACAGATACGCAGTATTTT. Together with reference TRBV7-9 and TRBJ2-3, the CDR3 gives the full variable domain: DTGVSQNPRHKITKRGQNVTFRCDPISEHNRLYWYRQTLGQGPEFLTYFQNEAQLEKSRLLSDRFSAERPKGSFSTLEIQRTEQGDSAMYLCASSFPYREGSTDTQYFGPGTRLTVL.

The rearrangement uses TRBV27 and TRBJ2-7; 7 bases map to TRBD2. J gave up 2 bases and V 3 bases, and 4 bases lay outside the gene matches. Germline lookup yields CDR1 MNHEY and CDR2 SMNVEV (reference sequence). The CDR3 totals 14 residues. Here the CDR3 DNA reads TGTGCCAGCAGTTTCAGAGCGGGAACCTACGAGCAGTACGTC. Protein: CASSFRAGTYEQYV.

The V call is TRBV4-1, the J call TRBJ2-7; the D gene is possibly TRBD2 (6 bases). Trimming stripped 3 bases from V and 6 bases from J, with 9 bases between. The V gene's germline CDR1 is MGHRA and CDR2 YSYEKL. There are 12 residues in the CDR3. Written as DNA, the CDR3 is TGCGCCAGCAGCCATGCCGGGGGCGAGCAGTACGTC. It translates to CASSHAGGEQYV.

Here the CDR3 reads CASSLGGLNLREKLFF. CDR3 nucleotide sequence: TGTGCCAGCAGCTTAGGAGGTTTGAACCTCAGGGAAAAACTGTTTTTT. The V call is TRBV7-8, the J call TRBJ1-4; D is ambiguous. V lost 1 base to trimming and J lost 8 bases, with 17 bases between them. The CDR3 has 16 residues. Germline loops: CDR1 SGHVS, CDR2 FQNEAQ. The whole variable domain, remainder taken from reference TRBV7-8 and TRBJ1-4, is GAGVSQSPRYKVAKRGQDVALRCDPISGHVSLFWYQQALGQGPEFLTYFQNEAQLDKSGLPSDRFFAERPEGSVSTLKIQRTQQEDSAVYLCASSLGGLNLREKLFFGSGTQLSVL.

The chain is built from TRBV6-5 and TRBJ1-4, with a weak D call TRBD1 (6 bases). V gave up 4 bases and J gave up 6 bases, with 15 bases separating them. The CDR3 is 15 residues long. CDR1 is MNHEY and CDR2 is SVGAGI in the germline V gene. The DNA for the CDR3 is TGTGCCAGCAGTTTTCAGGGGCTGAATGATGAAAAACTGTTTTTT. It codes for CASSFQGLNDEKLFF.

This clone was recorded a few times. The chain links TRBV19 to TRBJ1-2; possibly TRBD1 for D (5 bases). The CDR3 totals 13 residues. V lost 0 bases and J 9 bases, leaving 11 bases between the germline ends. Germline V lookup: CDR1 LNHDA, CDR2 SQIVND (reference sequence). CDR3 coding DNA: TGTGCCAGTAGTATAGAAGAGCCAGGGAGCTACACCTTC. Translating gives CASSIEEPGSYTF.

The chain combines TRBV9 with TRBJ1-2, with D uncertain. The CDR3 is made up of 14 amino acids. The germline CDR1 and CDR2 sequences are SGDLS and YYNGEE. Trimming left V 0 bases short and J 1 base short, with 7 bases between. The CDR3, as DNA: TGTGCCAGCAGCGTAGGCACGGATAACTATGGCTACACCTTC. Protein sequence: CASSVGTDNYGYTF. The variable domain in full, completed from reference TRBV9 and TRBJ1-2, reads DSGVTQTPKHLITATGQRVTLRCSPRSGDLSVYWYQQSLDQGLQFLIQYYNGEERAKGNILERFSAQQFPDLHSELNLSSLELGDSALYFCASSVGTDNYGYTFGSGTRLTVV.

The J gene is TRBJ2-1, the V gene TRBV19; 11 nucleotides agree with TRBD1. Germline V CDR1 and CDR2: LNHDA, SQIVND (reference sequence). J gave up 4 bases and V 5 bases, and 10 bases lay outside the gene matches. This CDR3 comprises 17 residues. The CDR3 protein is CASSPLGQGASYNEQFF. CDR3 nucleotides: TGTGCCAGTAGTCCCCTCGGACAGGGGGCGTCGTACAATGAGCAGTTCTTC.

The gene calls are TRBV9 and TRBJ1-5; D gene ambiguous. Deletions cut 0 bases from V and 5 bases from J, with 9 bases between. The CDR3 is 14 amino acids. CDR1 SGDLS and CDR2 YYNGEE come from the germline V gene. Here the CDR3 DNA reads TGTGCCAGCAGCGTAGGTTTAGTCGATCAGCCCCAGCATTTT. Translated, it gives CASSVGLVDQPQHF.

The chain combines TRBV5-1 with TRBJ1-2, with D possibly being TRBD1 (6 bases). Deletions cut 1 base from V and 7 bases from J, with 14 bases between. CDR1 SGHRS and CDR2 YFSETQ come from the germline V gene. The length of the CDR3 is 14 residues. CDR3 in DNA: TGCGCCAGCAGCTTGCTAGAACAGGGAGGTGGCTACACCTTC. It translates to CASSLLEQGGGYTF.

This clone occurred once. The rearrangement links TRBV4-2 to TRBJ2-1; a possible D gene is TRBD2 (5 bases). With 0 bases removed from V and 10 bases from J, the gap between germline ends came to 7 bases. From germline, CDR1 is LGHNA and CDR2 YNFKEQ. CDR3 length: 12 amino acids. The CDR3 protein is CASSQELVEQFF. DNA for the CDR3: TGTGCCAGCAGCCAAGAACTAGTAGAGCAGTTCTTC.

This clone appeared a few times. The chain carries TRBV10-3 and TRBJ1-1; possible D gene TRBD1, 6 bases. The length of the CDR3 is 15 residues. V lost 4 bases and J 2 bases, leaving 14 bases between the germline ends. Germline V CDR1 and CDR2: ENHRY, SYGVKD. CDR3 nucleotide sequence: TGTGCCATCAGTGTAGTGGGGGGCAGTAACACTGAAGCTTTCTTT. Encoded protein: CAISVVGGSNTEAFF.

This chain uses TRBV6-5 with TRBJ2-3; TRBD2 matches at 11 bases. This CDR3 has 14 amino acids. CDR1 is MNHEY, CDR2 SVGAGI, per germline. V lost 5 bases, J lost 6 bases, and 4 bases stayed unmatched. The CDR3 nucleotides are TGTGCCAGCAGTCCTATAGCGGGGGGGGATACGCAGTATTTT. It translates to CASSPIAGGDTQYF.

The CDR3 coding sequence is TGCGCCAGCCAGGACAGGTACCTCACTGAAGCTTTCTTT. This encodes CASQDRYLTEAFF. V usage is TRBV10-2 and J usage is TRBJ1-1, with 7 bases that match TRBD1. Germline V gene sequence: CDR1 WSHSY, CDR2 SAAADI. V lost 8 bases and J lost 4; bases outside the gene matches: 7. This CDR3 has 13 amino acids.

This chain joins TRBV7-9 and TRBJ1-1; D unclear. From germline, CDR1 is SEHNR and CDR2 FQNEAQ (reference sequence). With 5 bases removed from V and 1 base from J, the gap between germline ends came to 8 bases. The CDR3 runs 13 residues. The CDR3 reads CASSQDGNTEAFF. The CDR3 bases are TGTGCCAGCAGCCAGGACGGGAACACTGAAGCTTTCTTT.

This clone was counted a single time. The J gene is TRBJ2-3, the V gene TRBV9; no clear D. Trimming removed 0 bases at V and 2 bases at J, with 10 bases between. There are 15 residues in the CDR3. Per the germline V gene, CDR1 is SGDLS and CDR2 is YYNGEE. The CDR3 loop is CASSVAEGYTDTQYF. The CDR3 nucleotides read TGTGCCAGCAGCGTAGCTGAAGGGTACACAGATACGCAGTATTTT.

The rearrangement uses TRBV18 and TRBJ1-2; 7 nucleotides agree with TRBD1. V dropped 0 bases and J dropped 5; count of bases not matched to a gene: 9. This CDR3 has 16 amino acids. The germline CDR1 and CDR2 sequences are KGHSH and LQKENI. The CDR3 region is CASSPPGTVLFYGYTF. CDR3 nucleotide sequence: TGTGCCAGCTCACCACCCGGGACAGTCCTCTTTTATGGCTACACCTTC. Full variable domain (missing parts from reference TRBV18 and TRBJ1-2): NAGVMQNPRHLVRRRGQEARLRCSPMKGHSHVYWYRQLPEEGLKFMVYLQKENIIDESGMPKERFSAEFPKEGPSILRIQQVVRGDSAAYFCASSPPGTVLFYGYTFGSGTRLTVV.

This rearrangement joins TRBV2 to TRBJ1-1, with D unresolved. The length of the CDR3 is 13 residues. The germline V gene has CDR1 SNHLY and CDR2 FYNNEI. V lost 1 base to trimming and J lost 8 bases, with 11 bases between them. CDR3 in DNA: TGTGCCAGCAGTGAAGGAGGACGAGGGGAAGCTTTCTTT. Amino acids: CASSEGGRGEAFF.

The gene calls are TRBV30 and TRBJ1-2, with D perhaps TRBD1 (6 bases). There are 15 residues in the CDR3. The germline V gene encodes CDR1 GTSNPN and CDR2 SVGIG (reference sequence). Trimming left V 0 bases short and J 4 bases short, with 15 bases between. CDR3 loop: CAWSVLVGAGYGYTF. The CDR3, as DNA: TGTGCCTGGAGTGTACTAGTGGGGGCGGGCTATGGCTACACCTTC. Complete variable domain (other parts from reference TRBV30 and TRBJ1-2): SQTIHQWPATLVQPVGSPLSLECTVEGTSNPNLYWYRQAAGRGLQLLFYSVGIGQISSEVPQNLSASRPQDRQFILSSKKLLLSDSGFYLCAWSVLVGAGYGYTFGSGTRLTVV.

This clone has just one count. V gene TRBV6-5 combines with J gene TRBJ1-1; possible D gene TRBD1, 5 bases. The germline V gene has CDR1 MNHEY and CDR2 SVGAGI. This CDR3 contains 14 residues. With 5 bases removed from V and 2 bases from J, the gap between germline ends came to 12 bases. The CDR3 region is CASSTHGGNTEAFF. In nucleotides, the CDR3 is TGTGCCAGCAGTACCCATGGGGGTAACACTGAAGCTTTCTTT.

The J gene is TRBJ1-2, the V gene TRBV7-9; TRBD1 matches 10 bases. Germline lookup yields CDR1 SEHNR and CDR2 FQNEAQ (reference sequence). This CDR3 spans 16 amino acids. The trim removed 5 bases at V and 0 bases at J, leaving 6 bases unmatched. The CDR3 sequence is CASSVPGQGTNYGYTF. CDR3 DNA: TGTGCCAGCAGCGTACCGGGACAGGGGACTAACTATGGCTACACCTTC.